This TCR beta chain is from a study of T cell repertoires in cytomegalovirus infection. About the research overall: Alongside well-studied HLA-B-restricted CMV epitopes, recently identified HLA-C-restricted CMV epitopes were also used. Public TCR beta signatures provided an indication of both CMV infection and a matching HLA type.

As to this clonotype: What it binds is not known.

TCRdb reanalysed the reads using MiXCR and keeps one entry per CDR3 protein. The table shows just under 500,000 distinct CDR3 sequences, with 30% to 40% occurring only once. Between the trimmed V and J ends, which lost 2 bases and 6 bases, there was a span of 13 bases. Germline lookup yields CDR1 MNHEY and CDR2 SVGEGT. The CDR3 has 15 residues. The study, taken as a whole, reports: The cumulative frequency of public TCR beta families identified carriers of CMV plus the relevant HLA. The response measured ex vivo was dominated by TCR beta clonotypes (HLA-C-restricted and CMV-specific).

The TCR sequence derives from a human donor in good health (CMV status not recorded). Some clones in this sample may be carry-over from other donors' samples. The chain carries TRBV6-2 or TRBV6-3 and TRBJ2-2; D is possibly TRBD2 (6 bases). The starting material was cultured PBMCs, obtained from culture after CMV antigen stimulation. The CDR3 DNA is TGTGCCAGCAGTTACAAGGGACTTCACGCCGGGGAGCTGTTTTTT. Translating gives CASSYKGLHAGELFF.